This passage covers 21 T cell receptor beta chains from one sample sequenced in a study of T cell changes during pregnancy in multiple sclerosis. Libraries were prepared by immunoSEQ multiplex PCR; TCRdb keeps only in-frame clonotypes and omits some of them. The data contain 70,000 to 95,000 clones, 85% to 95% of them singletons. Sequenced material: peripheral blood, taken after pregnancy. The receptors derive from a female donor in good health, enrolled as a control in a pregnancy study.

The rearrangement joins TRBV7-9 to TRBJ2-7; 13 bases map to TRBD2. Trimming took 3 bases from V and 3 from J; bases not matched to a gene: 8. The CDR3 length is 17 residues. Looked up from germline, CDR1 is SEHNR and CDR2 is FQNEAQ (reference sequence). In DNA form, the CDR3 reads TGTGCCAGCAGCTTCCACGGGACTAGCGGGATATTCTACGAGCAGTACTTC. This codes for CASSFHGTSGIFYEQYF.

For the CDR3, the DNA is TGTGCCACCAGCAGAAGACAGGGGGTGGAAGAGACCCAGTACTTC. Its translation is CATSRRQGVEETQYF. V is TRBV15 and J is TRBJ2-5; 9 bases align to TRBD1. V shed 2 bases and J 3 bases; nucleotides not matched to a gene: 4. There are 15 residues in the CDR3. The germline gives CDR1 LNHNV, CDR2 YYDKDF (reference sequence).

This chain connects TRBV11-1 to TRBJ2-3; 7 bases align to TRBD2. V dropped 6 bases and J dropped 2; count of bases not matched to a gene: 14. The length of the CDR3 is 17 residues. In germline, CDR1 is SGHAT, CDR2 FQDESV (reference sequence). The CDR3 DNA reads TGTGCCAGCAGTCCTGGGGGGGGAGCTACTTACACAGATACGCAGTATTTT. It translates to CASSPGGGATYTDTQYF.

The chain uses TRBV11-1 and TRBJ2-7; TRBD2 is a possible D gene (7 bases). The CDR3 is 15 residues long. Trimming removed 5 bases from V and 2 bases from J, with 16 bases in between. Per germline, CDR1 SGHAT and CDR2 FQDESV (reference sequence). The CDR3 spells CASSLGGGRAYEQYF. In nucleotides, the CDR3 is TGTGCCAGCAGCCTCGGGGGCGGGAGAGCCTACGAGCAGTACTTC.

The chain is built from TRBV7-8 and TRBJ1-1, with D hard to call. V shed 4 bases and J shed 0 bases, with 15 bases lying between them. The CDR3 is 16 residues long. Germline V lookup: CDR1 SGHVS, CDR2 FQNEAQ. The CDR3 loop is CASSSSGFTMNTEAFF. The DNA for the CDR3 is TGTGCCAGCAGCTCTTCGGGGTTCACAATGAACACTGAAGCTTTCTTT.

The V gene is TRBV30, the J gene TRBJ2-7, with TRBD2 matching over 14 bases. The CDR3 extends over 14 amino acids. V shed 4 bases, J shed 5 bases, and the junction held 4 bases outside the gene matches. Germline loops: CDR1 GTSNPN, CDR2 SVGIG (reference sequence). The CDR3 DNA reads TGTGCCTGGACGACTAGCGGGAGGGCCAACGAGCAGTACTTC. Translated: CAWTTSGRANEQYF. Full variable domain (outside the CDR3, taken from reference TRBV30 and TRBJ2-7): SQTIHQWPATLVQPVGSPLSLECTVEGTSNPNLYWYRQAAGRGLQLLFYSVGIGQISSEVPQNLSASRPQDRQFILSSKKLLLSDSGFYLCAWTTSGRANEQYFGPGTRLTVT.

The chain has TRBV5-1 and TRBJ2-7; 7 bases are shared with TRBD1. The V gene's germline CDR1 is SGHRS and CDR2 YFSETQ. This CDR3 is built from 18 residues. With V trimmed by 0 bases and J by 0 bases, 12 bases remained unmatched. The DNA for the CDR3 is TGCGCCAGCAGCTTGGGCACGACAGGGAGCTGGGTCTCCTACGAGCAGTACTTC. Its translation is CASSLGTTGSWVSYEQYF.

This clone is a singleton in its sample. The CDR3 spells CASSLALGGEQFF. CDR3 sequence (DNA): TGTGCCAGCAGTCTGGCCCTAGGCGGAGAGCAGTTCTTC. This chain links TRBV6-5 with TRBJ2-1; D is undetermined. Trimming left V 5 bases short and J 10 bases short, with 15 bases between. The CDR3 contains 13 residues. Germline V gene data show CDR1 as MNHEY and CDR2 as SVGAGI.

V is TRBV7-9 and J is TRBJ1-1; a weak D match, TRBD1 (6 bases). Germline assignment: CDR1 SEHNR and CDR2 FQNEAQ (reference sequence). CDR3 size: 14 residues. The V end lost 2 bases, the J end lost 5 bases, and 12 bases lay between the germline ends. CDR3 sequence: CASSLRGGLTEAFF. The CDR3 nucleotides are TGTGCCAGCAGCTTACGGGGGGGGCTAACTGAAGCTTTCTTT.

The chain has TRBV28 and TRBJ2-1, with 13 positions matching TRBD2. The germline V gene encodes CDR1 MDHEN and CDR2 SYDVKM. This CDR3 has 14 residues. V was pared by 7 bases and J by 7 bases, with 4 bases of the junction left unmatched. The DNA of the CDR3 is TGTGCCAGCACCGGGACTAGCGGGACTAATGAGCAGTTCTTC. Translation: CASTGTSGTNEQFF.

This chain links TRBV2 with TRBJ2-3; 8 nucleotides align to TRBD2. CDR1 and CDR2 (germline): SNHLY, FYNNEI. V gave up 5 bases and J gave up 3 bases; unmatched junction bases: 4. The CDR3 is made up of 14 amino acids. CDR3 nucleotides: TGTGCCAGCAGTCGGGAGGGGGGAACAGATACGCAGTATTTT. It translates to CASSREGGTDTQYF.

The V gene is TRBV19, the J gene TRBJ1-5; D perhaps matches TRBD1 (5 bases). In germline, CDR1 is LNHDA, CDR2 SQIVND (reference sequence). V lost 3 bases and J lost 7, with 13 bases in between. The CDR3 extends over 14 amino acids. Written as DNA, the CDR3 is TGTGCCAGTAGTATTAAGGGGTTTGGGCAGCCCCAGCATTTT. Protein product: CASSIKGFGQPQHF.

The CDR3 region is CASSLRTYTYGDEKLFF. The CDR3 coding sequence is TGTGCCAGCAGCTTACGTACATACACTTACGGGGATGAAAAACTGTTTTTT. The rearrangement uses TRBV7-2 and TRBJ1-4; D uncertain. Germline values: CDR1 SGHTA, CDR2 FQGNSA. V gave up 2 bases and J gave up 6 bases, with 19 bases separating them. The CDR3 sequence is 17 residues long.

This chain links TRBV28 with TRBJ1-4; D call uncertain. CDR1 and CDR2 (germline): MDHEN, SYDVKM. Trimming pared 5 bases from V and 7 bases from J, leaving 14 bases between. This CDR3 is 14 amino acids long. Here the CDR3 reads CASSPRLRSEKLFF. CDR3 bases: TGTGCCAGCAGTCCTAGGTTACGGAGTGAAAAACTGTTTTTT.

In nucleotides, the CDR3 is TGTGCCAGCAGTTCCACACTTAGCGGGAGAGGAGAGACCCAGTACTTC. It codes for CASSSTLSGRGETQYF. This sequence joins TRBV6-6 and TRBJ2-5, with 9 bases aligning to TRBD2. Losses at the gene ends were 4 bases for V and 4 bases for J; bases not matched to a gene: 10. Germline CDR1 is MNHNY and CDR2 is SVGAGI (reference sequence). The CDR3 runs 16 residues.

V and J are TRBV10-3 and TRBJ1-1; TRBD1 matches 11 bases. CDR1 is ENHRY and CDR2 is SYGVKD in the germline V gene. V shed 9 bases and J 4 bases; nucleotides not matched to a gene: 1. The CDR3 is made up of 12 amino acids. CDR3 protein: CAIGTGGTEAFF. The CDR3 bases are TGTGCCATAGGGACAGGGGGCACTGAAGCTTTCTTT.

The CDR3 loop is CASSSLTRNLISYNEQFF. The CDR3 region has the DNA TGTGCCAGCAGCTCCCTGACTCGCAACTTGATCTCCTACAATGAGCAGTTCTTC. This sequence joins TRBV13 and TRBJ2-1; D remains ambiguous. Germline V gene data show CDR1 as PRHDT and CDR2 as FYEKMQ (reference sequence). Trimming removed 4 bases at V and 0 bases at J, with 19 bases between. The CDR3 is 18 residues long.

This clone was recorded only once. The rearrangement joins TRBV19 to TRBJ2-6; D is unclear. V gave up 8 bases and J gave up 1 base, with 12 bases separating them. This CDR3 spans 15 amino acids. Germline V lookup: CDR1 LNHDA, CDR2 SQIVND (reference sequence). Here the CDR3 DNA reads TGTGCCAGTTCCCGGTCCATTTCTGGGGCCAACGTCCTGACTTTC. Translated, it gives CASSRSISGANVLTF.

CDR3 residues: CASSRTYASNQPQHF. As DNA, the CDR3 is TGTGCCAGCAGCCGGACTTACGCTAGCAATCAGCCCCAGCATTTT. V is TRBV7-2 and J is TRBJ1-5; D is ambiguous. The CDR3 has 15 residues. In germline, CDR1 is SGHTA, CDR2 FQGNSA. V lost 5 bases and J lost 0, with 11 bases in between.

This clone was observed a single time. The chain combines TRBV5-6 with TRBJ2-3; D is possibly TRBD2 (5 bases). Germline assignment: CDR1 SGHDT and CDR2 YYEEEE. This CDR3 region has 13 residues. The V end was cut by 4 bases, the J end by 6 bases, with 12 bases between. CDR3: CASSGSLGDTQYF. The CDR3 DNA reads as TGTGCCAGCAGCGGGAGCCTGGGTGATACGCAGTATTTT.

The chain is built from TRBV14 and TRBJ2-3; D may be TRBD2 (6 bases). The germline CDR1 and CDR2 sequences are SGHDN and FVKESK. V dropped 3 bases and J dropped 5 bases, with 12 bases sitting between them. This CDR3 region has 14 residues. The DNA for the CDR3 is TGTGCCAGCAGCCACCTAGTCGGGGGAGATACGCAGTATTTT. As protein: CASSHLVGGDTQYF.